This T cell receptor (beta chain) was sequenced during a study of cytomegalovirus exposure and HLA in healthy donors. Profiled with immunoSEQ multiplex PCR; TCRdb holds only in-frame clones, not every one. The data contain 150,000 to 200,000 clones, around 80% of them singletons. The CDR3 loop spans 15 amino acids. The germline V and J ends were trimmed by 6 bases and 0 bases, with 15 bases remaining between them. The germline V gene has CDR1 SGHNT and CDR2 YYREEE (reference sequence). The receptor was derived from a woman in her thirties in good health and CMV-seropositive. The gene calls are TRBV5-4 and TRBJ1-1; D is unclear. The sequenced material came from PBMCs. The CDR3 here is CASNAGSAMNTEAFF. The CDR3 DNA reads as TGTGCCAGCAACGCGGGCAGCGCAATGAACACTGAAGCTTTCTTT.